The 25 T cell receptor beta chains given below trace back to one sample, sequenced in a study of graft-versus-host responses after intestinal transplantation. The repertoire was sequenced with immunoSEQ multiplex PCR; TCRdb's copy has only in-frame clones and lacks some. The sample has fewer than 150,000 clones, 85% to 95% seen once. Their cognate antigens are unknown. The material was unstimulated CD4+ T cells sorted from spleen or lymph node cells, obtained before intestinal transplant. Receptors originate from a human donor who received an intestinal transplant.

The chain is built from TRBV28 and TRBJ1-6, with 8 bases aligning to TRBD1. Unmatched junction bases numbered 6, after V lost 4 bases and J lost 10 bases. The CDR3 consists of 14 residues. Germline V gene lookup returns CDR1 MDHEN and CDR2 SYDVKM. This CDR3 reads CASSSRQGWSPLHF. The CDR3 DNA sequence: TGTGCCAGCAGTTCCCGACAGGGGTGGTCACCCCTCCACTTT.

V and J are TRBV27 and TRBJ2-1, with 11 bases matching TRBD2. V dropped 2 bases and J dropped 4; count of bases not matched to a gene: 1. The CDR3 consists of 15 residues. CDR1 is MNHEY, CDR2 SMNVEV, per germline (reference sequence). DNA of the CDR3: TGTGCCAGCAGTTTACTAGCGGGGGGATACAATGAGCAGTTCTTC. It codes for CASSLLAGGYNEQFF.

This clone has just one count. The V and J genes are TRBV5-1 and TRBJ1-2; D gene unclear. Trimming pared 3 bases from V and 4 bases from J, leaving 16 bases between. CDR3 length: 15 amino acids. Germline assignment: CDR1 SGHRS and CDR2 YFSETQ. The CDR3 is CASSSEYSSRYGYTF. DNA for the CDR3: TGCGCCAGCAGCTCTGAATACAGCTCCCGCTATGGCTACACCTTC. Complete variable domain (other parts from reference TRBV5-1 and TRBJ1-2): KAGVTQTPRYLIKTRGQQVTLSCSPISGHRSVSWYQQTPGQGLQFLFEYFSETQRNKGNFPGRFSGRQFSNSRSEMNVSTLELGDSALYLCASSSEYSSRYGYTFGSGTRLTVV.

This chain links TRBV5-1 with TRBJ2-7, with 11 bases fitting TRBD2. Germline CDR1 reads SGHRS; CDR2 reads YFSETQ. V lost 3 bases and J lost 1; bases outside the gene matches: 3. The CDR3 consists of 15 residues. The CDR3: CASSYSGGASYEQYF. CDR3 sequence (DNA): TGCGCCAGCAGCTATAGCGGGGGGGCTTCCTACGAGCAGTACTTC. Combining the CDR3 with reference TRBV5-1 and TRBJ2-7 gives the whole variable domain KAGVTQTPRYLIKTRGQQVTLSCSPISGHRSVSWYQQTPGQGLQFLFEYFSETQRNKGNFPGRFSGRQFSNSRSEMNVSTLELGDSALYLCASSYSGGASYEQYFGPGTRLTVT.

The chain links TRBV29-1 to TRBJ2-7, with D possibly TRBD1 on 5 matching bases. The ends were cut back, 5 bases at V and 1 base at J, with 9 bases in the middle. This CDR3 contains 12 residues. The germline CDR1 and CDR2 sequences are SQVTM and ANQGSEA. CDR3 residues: CSVRGTSYEQYF. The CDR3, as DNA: TGCAGCGTTAGGGGAACGTCCTACGAGCAGTACTTC.

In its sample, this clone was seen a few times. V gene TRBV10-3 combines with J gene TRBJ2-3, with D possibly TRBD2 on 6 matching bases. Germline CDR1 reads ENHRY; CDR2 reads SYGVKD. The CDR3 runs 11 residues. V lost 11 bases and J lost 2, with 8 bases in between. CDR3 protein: CAAGTTDTQYF. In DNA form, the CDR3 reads TGTGCCGCGGGGACCACAGATACGCAGTATTTT.

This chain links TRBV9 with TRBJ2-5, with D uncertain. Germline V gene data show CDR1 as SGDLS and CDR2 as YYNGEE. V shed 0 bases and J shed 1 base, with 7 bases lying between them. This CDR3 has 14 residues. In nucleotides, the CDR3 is TGTGCCAGCAGCGTAGGTGGCACCCAAGAGACCCAGTACTTC. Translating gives CASSVGGTQETQYF.

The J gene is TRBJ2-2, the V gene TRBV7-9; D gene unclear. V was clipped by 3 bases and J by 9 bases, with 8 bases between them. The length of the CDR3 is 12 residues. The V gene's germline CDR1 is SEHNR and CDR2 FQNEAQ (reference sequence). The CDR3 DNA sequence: TGTGCCAGCAGCTTCTCCTCTCGGGAGCTGTTTTTT. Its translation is CASSFSSRELFF.

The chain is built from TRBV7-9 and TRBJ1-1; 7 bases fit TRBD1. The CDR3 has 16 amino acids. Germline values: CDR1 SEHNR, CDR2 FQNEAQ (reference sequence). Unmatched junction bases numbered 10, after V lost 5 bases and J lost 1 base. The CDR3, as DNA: TGTGCCAGCAGCGAGTCCTCGGGACAGAGGAACACTGAAGCTTTCTTT. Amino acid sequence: CASSESSGQRNTEAFF. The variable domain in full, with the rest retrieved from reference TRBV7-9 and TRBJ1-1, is DTGVSQNPRHKITKRGQNVTFRCDPISEHNRLYWYRQTLGQGPEFLTYFQNEAQLEKSRLLSDRFSAERPKGSFSTLEIQRTEQGDSAMYLCASSESSGQRNTEAFFGQGTRLTVV.

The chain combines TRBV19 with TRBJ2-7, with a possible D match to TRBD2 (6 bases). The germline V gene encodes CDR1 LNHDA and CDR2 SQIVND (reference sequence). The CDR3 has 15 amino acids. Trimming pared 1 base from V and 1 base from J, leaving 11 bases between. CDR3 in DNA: TGTGCCAGTAGTATAGGGAGGAGGGAATCCTACGAGCAGTACTTC. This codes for CASSIGRRESYEQYF.

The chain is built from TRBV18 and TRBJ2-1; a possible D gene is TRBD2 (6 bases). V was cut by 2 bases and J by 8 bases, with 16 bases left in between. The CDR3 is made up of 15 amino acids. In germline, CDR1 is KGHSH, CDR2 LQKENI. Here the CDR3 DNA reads TGTGCCAGCTCACCAGGGGGACTGTCGCTGGATGAGCAGTTCTTC. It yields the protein CASSPGGLSLDEQFF.

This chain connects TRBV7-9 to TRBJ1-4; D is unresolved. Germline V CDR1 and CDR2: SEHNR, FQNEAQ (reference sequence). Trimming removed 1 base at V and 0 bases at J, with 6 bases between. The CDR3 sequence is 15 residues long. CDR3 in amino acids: CASSLGPTTNEKLFF. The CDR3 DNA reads TGTGCCAGCAGCTTAGGCCCGACAACTAATGAAAAACTGTTTTTT.

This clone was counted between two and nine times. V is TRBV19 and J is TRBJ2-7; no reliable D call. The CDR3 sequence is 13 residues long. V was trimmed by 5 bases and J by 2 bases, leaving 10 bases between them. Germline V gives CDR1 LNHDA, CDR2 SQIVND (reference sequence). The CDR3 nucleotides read TGTGCCAGTAGTCCCAGCATTGCCTACGAGCAGTACTTC. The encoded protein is CASSPSIAYEQYF.

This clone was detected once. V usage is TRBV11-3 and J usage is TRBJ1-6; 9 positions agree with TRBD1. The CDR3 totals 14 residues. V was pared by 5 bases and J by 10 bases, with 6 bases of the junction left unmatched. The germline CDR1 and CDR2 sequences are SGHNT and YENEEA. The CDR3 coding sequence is TGTGCCAGCAGCCAACAGGGGGCCGGGTCACCCCTCCACTTT. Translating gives CASSQQGAGSPLHF.

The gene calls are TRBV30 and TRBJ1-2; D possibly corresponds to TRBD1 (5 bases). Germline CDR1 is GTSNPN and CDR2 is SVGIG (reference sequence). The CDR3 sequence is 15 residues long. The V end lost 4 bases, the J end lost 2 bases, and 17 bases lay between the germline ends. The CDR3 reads CAWTPWGVGNYGYTF. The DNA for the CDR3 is TGTGCCTGGACCCCGTGGGGGGTTGGGAACTATGGCTACACCTTC.

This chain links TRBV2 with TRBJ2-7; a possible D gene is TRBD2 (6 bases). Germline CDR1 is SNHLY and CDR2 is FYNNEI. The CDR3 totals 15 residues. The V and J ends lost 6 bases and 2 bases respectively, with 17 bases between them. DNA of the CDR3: TGTGCCAGCAGGAGGGACTCCCTGTTTCCCTACGAGCAGTACTTC. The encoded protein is CASRRDSLFPYEQYF.

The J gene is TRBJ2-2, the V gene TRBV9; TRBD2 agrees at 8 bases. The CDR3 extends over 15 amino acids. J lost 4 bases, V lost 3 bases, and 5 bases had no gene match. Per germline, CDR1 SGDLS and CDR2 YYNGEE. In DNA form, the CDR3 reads TGTGCCAGCAGCGCGGAACTAGCGGTCACCGGGGAGCTGTTTTTT. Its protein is CASSAELAVTGELFF.

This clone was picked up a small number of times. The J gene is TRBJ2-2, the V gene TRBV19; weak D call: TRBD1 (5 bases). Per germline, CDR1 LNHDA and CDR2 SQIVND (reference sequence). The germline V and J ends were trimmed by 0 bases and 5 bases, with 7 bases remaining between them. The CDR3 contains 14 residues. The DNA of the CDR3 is TGTGCCAGTAGTATAGAGGCAGGGACCGGGGAGCTGTTTTTT. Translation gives CASSIEAGTGELFF. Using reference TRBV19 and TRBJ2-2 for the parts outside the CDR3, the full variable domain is DGGITQSPKYLFRKEGQNVTLSCEQNLNHDAMYWYRQDPGQGLRLIYYSQIVNDFQKGDIAEGYSVSREKKESFPLTVTSAQKNPTAFYLCASSIEAGTGELFFGEGSRLTVL.

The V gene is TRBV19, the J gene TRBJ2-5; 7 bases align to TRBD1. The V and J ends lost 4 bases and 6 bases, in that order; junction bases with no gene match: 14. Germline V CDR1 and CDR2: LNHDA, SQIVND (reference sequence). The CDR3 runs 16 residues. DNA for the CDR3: TGTGCCAGTAGTAGGTCTTCCGGGACAGAGAGTCAGACCCAGTACTTC. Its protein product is CASSRSSGTESQTQYF.

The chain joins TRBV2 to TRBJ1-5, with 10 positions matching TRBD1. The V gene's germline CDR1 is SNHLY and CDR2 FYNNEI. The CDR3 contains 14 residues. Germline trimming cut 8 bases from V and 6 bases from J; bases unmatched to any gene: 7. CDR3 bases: TGTGCCAGCTCCCGGGACAGGGGTAGTCAGCCCCAGCATTTT. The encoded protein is CASSRDRGSQPQHF.

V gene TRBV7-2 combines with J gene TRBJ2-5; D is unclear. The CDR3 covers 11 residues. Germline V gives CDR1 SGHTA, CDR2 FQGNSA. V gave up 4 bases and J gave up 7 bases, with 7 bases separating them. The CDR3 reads CASSSPGTQYF. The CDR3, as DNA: TGTGCCAGCAGCTCCCCTGGGACCCAGTACTTC.

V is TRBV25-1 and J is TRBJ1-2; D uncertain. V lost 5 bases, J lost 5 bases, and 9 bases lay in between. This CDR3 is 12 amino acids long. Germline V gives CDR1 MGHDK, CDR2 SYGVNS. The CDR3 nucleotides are TGTGCCAGCAGTTCGGGCAGTTATGGCTACACCTTC. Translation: CASSSGSYGYTF.

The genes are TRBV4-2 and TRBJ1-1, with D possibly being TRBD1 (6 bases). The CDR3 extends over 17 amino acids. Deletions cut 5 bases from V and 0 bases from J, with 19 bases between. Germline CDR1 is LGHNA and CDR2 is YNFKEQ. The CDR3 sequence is CASSGGERSTMNTEAFF. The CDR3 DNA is TGTGCCAGCAGCGGGGGCGAGAGAAGTACGATGAACACTGAAGCTTTCTTT.

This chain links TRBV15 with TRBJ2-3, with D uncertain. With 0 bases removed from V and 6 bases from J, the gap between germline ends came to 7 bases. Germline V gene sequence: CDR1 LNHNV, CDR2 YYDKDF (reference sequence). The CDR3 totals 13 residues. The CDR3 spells CATSRDPGDTQYF. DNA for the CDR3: TGTGCCACCAGCAGAGATCCGGGTGATACGCAGTATTTT.

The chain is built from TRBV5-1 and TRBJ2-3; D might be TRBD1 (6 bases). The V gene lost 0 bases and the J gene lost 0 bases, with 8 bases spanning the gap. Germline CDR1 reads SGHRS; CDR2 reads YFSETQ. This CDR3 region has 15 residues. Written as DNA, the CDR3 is TGCGCCAGCAGCTTGGTGCAGGGGAGCACAGATACGCAGTATTTT. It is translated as CASSLVQGSTDTQYF.